The clone carrying this T cell receptor (beta chain) was seen more than once but under ten times. What it recognizes is unknown. Isolation yielded PBMCs, at least 6 million per sample, in every case. V was cut by 0 bases and J by 1 base, with 8 bases left in between. Germline V gene data show CDR1 as DFQATT and CDR2 as SNEGSKA (reference sequence). The CDR3 totals 14 residues. This specimen comes from a study of blood T cells in healthy people across ages. Study-level points and caveats: It was found that TCR beta diversity correlated strongly with the percentage of naive T cells.

Using a J-beta primer mix together with a sample-barcoded 5' primer, a second PCR was run for roughly 7 to 12 cycles. Researchers report that each sample yielded at least 2.5 million CDR3-containing paired-end reads. One entry per CDR3 protein results from TCRdb running MiXCR on the 5' RACE reads. The sample records over 450,000 distinct CDR3 sequences, nearly 25% being singletons. This sample also belongs to another study, concerning T cells of mothers and their children.

This receptor was identified in a boy aged 5-17 years in good health. Sample: blood. The V gene is TRBV20-1, the J gene TRBJ2-3; D is unresolved. Written as DNA, the CDR3 is TGCAGTGCTAGAGATGAGAAGGGCACAGATACGCAGTATTTT. As protein: CSARDEKGTDTQYF.